Below, 5 T cell receptor beta chains from the same sample are listed, as sequenced in a study of control samples from healthy donors and cancer patients (dated by TCRdb to the early 2020s). Library prep was done by the immunoSEQ multiplex PCR assay. The table was pulled from immuneACCESS by TCRdb, which kept in-frame rearrangements only. Such tables lose some clones; where checked, under half of the loss comes from unresolved V genes, and the rest has no known cause. A total of around 70,000 clones appear in this sample, about 95% of them only once. The ten largest clones add up to 2.5% to 3% of the sample. The sequenced sample consisted of blood. These receptors were collected from a woman between 25 and 40 years old in good health.

The chain joins TRBV2 to TRBJ1-3, with TRBD1 matching 9 bases. The V and J ends lost 7 bases and 7 bases, in that order; junction bases with no gene match: 8. The germline V gene has CDR1 SNHLY and CDR2 FYNNEI. The CDR3 covers 14 residues. CDR3 nucleotide sequence: TGTGCCAGCACTCAAAAGGGACAGGGTAACACCATATATTTT. This sequence encodes CASTQKGQGNTIYF.

This clone occurred a few times. This chain connects TRBV18 to TRBJ1-6; no firm D call. Looked up from germline, CDR1 is KGHSH and CDR2 is LQKENI. The CDR3 is 15 amino acids. V lost 3 bases to trimming and J lost 6 bases, with 12 bases between them. DNA of the CDR3: TGTGCCAGCTCACCTTTAAGGGATAGTAATTCACCCCTCCACTTT. This translates into CASSPLRDSNSPLHF.

The V and J genes are TRBV12-3 or TRBV12-4 and TRBJ2-6, with D hard to call. CDR3 length: 13 residues. V lost 8 bases to trimming and J lost 2 bases, with 7 bases between them. The DNA for the CDR3 is TGTGCCAGCTTCCCGACTGGGGCCAACGTCCTGACTTTC. It encodes CASFPTGANVLTF.

The chain carries TRBV5-5 and TRBJ2-7; D might be TRBD1 (5 bases). Trimming cost V 2 bases and J 5 bases, with 17 bases left between them. In germline, CDR1 is SGHKS, CDR2 YYEKEE (reference sequence). CDR3 length: 15 residues. CDR3: CASSFFRTLGDEQYF. The CDR3 DNA reads as TGTGCCAGCAGCTTCTTCAGAACCCTAGGGGACGAGCAGTACTTC.

The genes are TRBV2 and TRBJ1-1; no clear D. Germline-derived CDR1 and CDR2 are SNHLY and FYNNEI. V lost 2 bases and J 2 bases, leaving 9 bases between the germline ends. The CDR3 runs 14 residues. The CDR3 protein is CASSEIGRNTEAFF. DNA of the CDR3: TGTGCCAGCAGTGAAATAGGCAGAAACACTGAAGCTTTCTTT.